Sequencing of this T cell receptor beta chain was carried out in a study of response to subunit inactivated influenza vaccine. Study-wide findings and caveats: It was the authors' suggestion that each seasonal influenza vaccination recruits few new T cells.

About this clonotype: Antigen: not known.

TCRdb redid the calling of the RT-PCR reads with MiXCR, one entry per CDR3 protein. Of hundreds of thousands of distinct CDR3 sequences in the sample, roughly 15% are singletons; the top ten hold about 7.4%. Germline assignment: CDR1 SEHNR and CDR2 FQNEAQ (reference sequence). The CDR3 has 14 residues. V was cut by 5 bases and J by 4 bases, with 14 bases left in between. This rearrangement joins TRBV7-9 to TRBJ1-2; tentative D call: TRBD1 (6 bases). The sequencing here drew on PBMCs from blood, taken 14 to 15 days before vaccination. The sequence came from a man aged 50 to 59 who received an inactivated influenza vaccine. The CDR3: CASSLPGQTYGYTF. DNA for the CDR3: TGTGCCAGCAGCCTACCAGGACAGACCTATGGCTACACCTTC.